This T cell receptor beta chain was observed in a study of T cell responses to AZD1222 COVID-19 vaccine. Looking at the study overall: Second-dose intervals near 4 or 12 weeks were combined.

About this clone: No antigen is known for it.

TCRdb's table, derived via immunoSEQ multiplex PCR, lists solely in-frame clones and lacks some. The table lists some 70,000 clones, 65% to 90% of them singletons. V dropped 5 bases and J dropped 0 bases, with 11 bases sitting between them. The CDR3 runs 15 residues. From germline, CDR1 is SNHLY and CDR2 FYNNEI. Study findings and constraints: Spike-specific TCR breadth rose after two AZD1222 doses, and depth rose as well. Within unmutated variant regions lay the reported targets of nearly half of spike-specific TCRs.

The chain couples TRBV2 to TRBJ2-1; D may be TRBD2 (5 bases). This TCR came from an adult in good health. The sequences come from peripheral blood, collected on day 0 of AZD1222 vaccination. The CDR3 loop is CASSPGWSSYNEQFF. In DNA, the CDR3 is TGTGCCAGCAGTCCGGGGTGGAGCTCCTACAATGAGCAGTTCTTC. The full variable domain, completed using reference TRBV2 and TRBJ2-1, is EPEVTQTPSHQVTQMGQEVILRCVPISNHLYFYWYRQILGQKVEFLVSFYNNEISEKSEIFDDQFSVERPDGSNFTLKIRSTKLEDSAMYFCASSPGWSSYNEQFFGPGTRLTVL.